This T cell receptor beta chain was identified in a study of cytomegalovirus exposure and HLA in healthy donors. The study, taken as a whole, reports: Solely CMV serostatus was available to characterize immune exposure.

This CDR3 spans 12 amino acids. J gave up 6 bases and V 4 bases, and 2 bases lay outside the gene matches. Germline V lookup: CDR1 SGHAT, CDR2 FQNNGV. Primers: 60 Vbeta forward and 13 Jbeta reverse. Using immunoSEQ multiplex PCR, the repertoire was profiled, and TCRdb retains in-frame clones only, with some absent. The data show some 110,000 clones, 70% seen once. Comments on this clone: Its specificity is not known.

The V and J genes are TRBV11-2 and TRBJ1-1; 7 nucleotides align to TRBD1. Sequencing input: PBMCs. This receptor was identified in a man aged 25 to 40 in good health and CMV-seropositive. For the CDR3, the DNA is TGTGCCAGCAGCTCACAGGGGTCTGAAGCTTTCTTT. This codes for CASSSQGSEAFF.